These T cell receptor beta chains were read from a single sample in a study of Graves' ophthalmopathy and Graves' hyperthyroidism. TCRdb ran MiXCR on the multiplex PCR reads and lists one entry per CDR3 protein. The sample lists roughly 500,000 distinct CDR3 sequences, roughly 14% occurring once. Input material: blood. These receptors all stem from a woman in her thirties with Graves' ophthalmopathy. The CDR3 runs from the conserved cysteine through the conserved F or W. The D gene is left open where the match is weak. The listing skips clone size in some rows; elsewhere it reads once, few, many or a size class.

TRBJ2-7 NA NA TRBV6-1 TGTGCCAGCAGTGCGTACGAGAACTACGAGCAGTACTTC CASSAYENYEQYF
TRBJ2-7 NA NA TRBV6-1 TGTGCCAGCACCGGAGCCCTGACACTTACCTACGAGCAGTACTTC CASTGALTLTYEQYF
TRBJ2-7 NA many TRBV9 TGTGCCAGCAGCGTAACAGGGCAGGTCTACGAGCAGTACTTC CASSVTGQVYEQYF
TRBJ1-2 NA many TRBV12-3/TRBV12-4 TGTGCCAGCAGTTTCCTTATTGACAGGCTTAACTATGGCTACACCTTC CASSFLIDRLNYGYTF
TRBJ2-7 NA few TRBV6-1 TGTGCCAGCAAATTCAGGAGGAAGCAACCCTACGAGCAGTACTTC CASKFRRKQPYEQYF
TRBJ2-7 NA many TRBV5-1 TGCGCCAGCAGCTTGGCCGTGGAGGGGACAGCCTACGAGCAGTACTTC CASSLAVEGTAYEQYF
TRBJ1-5 TRBD1 NA TRBV6-1 TGTGCCAGCAGACCCGGGACAGACAATCAGCCCCAGCATTTT CASRPGTDNQPQHF
TRBJ2-5 NA many TRBV10-3 TGTGCCATCACTACAGACCCTTCACAGCTCCAAGAGACCCAGTACTTC CAITTDPSQLQETQYF
TRBJ2-7 TRBD1 many TRBV11-1 TGTGCCAGCAGCTTAACTTCTACCGGGACAGGGTGGTACGAGCAGTACTTC CASSLTSTGTGWYEQYF
TRBJ1-2 NA many TRBV10-3 TGTGCCATCGGAAGGGGAGAGGGCTACACCTTC CAIGRGEGYTF
TRBJ1-5 TRBD1 many TRBV28 TGTGCCAGCAGTGCTCACGGGACAGGGGGAAATCAGCCCCAGCATTTT CASSAHGTGGNQPQHF
TRBJ1-2 TRBD1 NA TRBV2 TGTGCCAGCGATCCAGGGACAGGGGAGGGCTACACCTTC CASDPGTGEGYTF
TRBJ2-6 NA many TRBV11-2 TGTGCCAGCAGCTTAGATGTGGGCCCTGGGGCCAACGTCCTGACTTTC CASSLDVGPGANVLTF
TRBJ2-2 NA many TRBV6-5 TGTGCCAGCAGTACTTGGCAATACACCGGGGAGCTGTTTTTT CASSTWQYTGELFF
TRBJ2-2 NA NA TRBV28 TGTGCCAGCACCAGGGCGAGCACCGGGGAGCTGTTTTTT CASTRASTGELFF
TRBJ2-5 NA few TRBV28 TGTGCCAGCAGTTTGGGGACCTTAACCCAAGAGACCCAGTACTTC CASSLGTLTQETQYF
TRBJ1-1 NA many TRBV15 TGTGCCACCAGCAGAGAATCCGGGGGGAACACTGAAGCTTTCTTT CATSRESGGNTEAFF
TRBJ2-7 NA many TRBV15 TGTGCCACCAGCATTCTACAGGTCGGGCACGAGCAGTACTTC CATSILQVGHEQYF
TRBJ1-2 NA NA TRBV19 TGTGCCAGTAGTATGGGGGCTGATGGGGCTTACTATGGCTACACCTTC CASSMGADGAYYGYTF
TRBJ2-5 NA many TRBV5-1 TGCGCCAGCAGCTTTCAGGGCAGACAAGAGACCCAGTACTTC CASSFQGRQETQYF
TRBJ1-1 NA many TRBV13 TGTGCCAGCAGTCCCCGGGCAGACACTGAAGCTTTCTTT CASSPRADTEAFF
TRBJ2-6 NA many TRBV12-5 TGTGCTAGTGGTTTTACTGGGGCCAACGTCCTGACTTTC CASGFTGANVLTF
TRBJ1-1 NA few TRBV27 TGTGCCAGCAGTTTAATGGGTGGGACCGACACTGAAGCTTTCTTT CASSLMGGTDTEAFF
TRBJ2-7 NA many TRBV28 TGTGCCAGCAGAGCACAGGGCTACGAGCAGTACTTC CASRAQGYEQYF
TRBJ2-2 NA NA TRBV6-5 TGTGCCAGCAGTTACCTCCCCGTGGGGAAAGGGACCGGGGAGCTGTTTTTT CASSYLPVGKGTGELFF
TRBJ1-1 NA many TRBV19 TGTGCCAGTAGTATATTAACGGCCACTGAAGCTTTCTTT CASSILTATEAFF
TRBJ2-7 TRBD1 many TRBV6-2/TRBV6-3 TGTGCCAGCAGTTACTCGTCGGCCAGGGGGCGCTTCTACGAGCAGTACTTC CASSYSSARGRFYEQYF
TRBJ2-5 NA many TRBV11-2 TGTGCCAGCAGCTTTCCGCAGGGGGGAAAAGAGACCCAGTACTTC CASSFPQGGKETQYF
TRBJ1-2 TRBD1 many TRBV28 TGTGCCAGCAGCGGTCTCCCCGGGGACAGGGGGATCTATGGCTACACCTTC CASSGLPGDRGIYGYTF
TRBJ1-2 NA many TRBV2 TGTGCCAGCAGTGAAGCTTGGGGGGCACGAGGCTACACCTTC CASSEAWGARGYTF
TRBJ2-7 NA many TRBV30 TGTGCCTGGAGTCGCGGGACAGAAGCCTACGAGCAGTACTTC CAWSRGTEAYEQYF
TRBJ2-7 NA many TRBV6-2/TRBV6-3 TGTGCCAGCAGCCCCCCGCTTAAAGGGCAGTACTTC CASSPPLKGQYF
TRBJ2-5 NA many TRBV4-1 TGCGCCAGCAGCCAAGATGCGGGGTTGGGTGAGACCCAGTACTTC CASSQDAGLGETQYF
TRBJ1-1 NA many TRBV28 TGTGCCAGCAGCCCCGGACAGAAGAACACTGAAGCTTTCTTT CASSPGQKNTEAFF
TRBJ2-7 NA few TRBV9 TGTGCCAGCAGCTTTGGACTCGAATCCTACGAGCAGTACTTC CASSFGLESYEQYF
TRBJ1-5 NA many TRBV6-5 TGTGCCAGCAGTTACGGAAGGCAGCCCCAGCATTTT CASSYGRQPQHF
TRBJ2-7 NA many TRBV15 TGTGCCACCAGCACCGATTACCCGACAGTCTCTGACGAGCAGTACTTC CATSTDYPTVSDEQYF
TRBJ1-1 NA many TRBV19 TGTGCCAGTACTAAGGGGTTCCCTTACACTGAAGCTTTCTTT CASTKGFPYTEAFF
TRBJ1-2 NA once TRBV12-3/TRBV12-4 TGTGCCAGCAGAACTACCGCCAGGGGAAGTAACTATGGCTACACCTTC CASRTTARGSNYGYTF
TRBJ2-7 TRBD1 many TRBV19 TGTGCCACCGGGACAGCAAAGAACGAGCAGTACTTC CATGTAKNEQYF
TRBJ2-5 NA many TRBV4-1 TGCGCCAGCAGCCAAGATGGAAGCGGAGCGGAAGAGACCCAGTACTTC CASSQDGSGAEETQYF
TRBJ2-7 TRBD1 few TRBV29-1 TGCAGCGCATATCCGGGACAGGGGGCCTCCGAGCAGTACTTC CSAYPGQGASEQYF
TRBJ2-2 NA NA TRBV7-9 TGTGCTTGGCCCCGGGACGAGAACACCGGGGAGCTGTTTTTT CAWPRDENTGELFF
TRBJ1-1 TRBD1 many TRBV3-1 TGTGCCAGCAGCCTAGACAGGGTTACAGCTTTCTTT CASSLDRVTAFF
TRBJ1-1 NA many TRBV2 TGTGCCAGCCGAGGAGCTGAAGCTTTCTTT CASRGAEAFF
TRBJ2-2 NA many TRBV6-1 TGTGCCAGCAGACCCGCGAACACCGGGGAGCTGTTTTTT CASRPANTGELFF
TRBJ1-1 NA NA TRBV11-3 TGTGCCAGCAGCACCGCGCAGGGGACTGAAGCTTTCTTT CASSTAQGTEAFF
TRBJ1-2 NA many TRBV10-3 TGTGCCATCAGTGACCCCGAGTACTATGGCTACACCTTC CAISDPEYYGYTF